These T cell receptor beta chains were read from a single sample in a study of blood T cells in healthy people across ages. TCRdb re-called the 5' RACE reads with MiXCR, one entry per CDR3 protein. The repertoire holds 1.8 million or so distinct CDR3 sequences, with about two fifths as singletons. Input material: blood. The receptors derive from a human donor in good health. CDR3s include the opening cysteine and the closing phenylalanine or tryptophan. Each record gives: V gene, clone size, CDR3 length, D gene, J gene, CDR3 protein, CDR3 DNA. A D gene is named only where the DNA matches it firmly. Not every row has a clone size; where given, it reads once, few, many or a size class.

TRBV7-2	.	16	TRBD2	TRBJ2-4	CASSFDSGGAKNIQYF	TGTGCCAGCAGCTTTGATAGCGGGGGGGCCAAAAACATTCAGTACTTC
TRBV4-3	few	19	TRBD1	TRBJ2-4	CASSQDIVDRGGFGNIQYF	TGCGCCAGCAGCCAAGATATAGTCGACAGGGGCGGGTTTGGGAACATTCAGTACTTC
TRBV12-3/TRBV12-4	few	15	.	TRBJ1-5	CASSSDNLGGQPQHF	TGTGCCAGCAGTTCGGACAACCTGGGTGGCCAGCCCCAGCATTTT
TRBV28	.	15	TRBD1	TRBJ1-2	CASSLEGAGDYGYTF	TGTGCCAGCAGTTTGGAGGGGGCGGGCGACTATGGCTACACCTTC
TRBV4-3	once	15	.	TRBJ1-2	CASSQQGTRRYGYTF	TGCGCCAGCAGCCAGCAGGGAACGCGGCGCTATGGCTACACCTTC
TRBV12-3/TRBV12-4	few	16	TRBD1	TRBJ2-5	CASSLGPGQGMETQYF	TGTGCCAGCAGTTTAGGACCGGGACAGGGTATGGAGACCCAGTACTTC
TRBV29-1	few	11	.	TRBJ1-2	CSATGRVGYTF	TGCAGCGCCACGGGGCGTGTGGGCTACACCTTC
TRBV18	.	14	TRBD1	TRBJ2-1	CASSPTTGSHEQFF	TGTGCCAGCTCACCAACGACAGGGAGCCATGAGCAGTTCTTC
TRBV7-9	once	14	.	TRBJ2-7	CASGPKTRNYEQYF	TGTGCCAGCGGACCGAAGACCAGAAACTACGAGCAGTACTTC
TRBV12-3/TRBV12-4	once	14	.	TRBJ1-1	CASRTGQPNTEAFF	TGTGCCAGCAGAACAGGACAGCCGAACACTGAAGCTTTCTTT
TRBV6-5	.	14	.	TRBJ2-7	CASSDTLVTYEQYF	TGTGCCAGCAGTGACACTCTCGTCACCTACGAGCAGTACTTC
TRBV5-1	.	13	.	TRBJ2-3	CAGSLEGPDTQYF	TGCGCCGGCAGCTTGGAAGGCCCAGATACGCAGTATTTT
TRBV15	.	15	TRBD1	TRBJ1-2	CATSRGTGAIYGYTF	TGTGCCACCAGCAGGGGGACAGGGGCTATCTATGGCTACACCTTC
TRBV10-2	few	17	.	TRBJ1-2	CASSEPPPSQGYYGYTF	TGCGCCAGCAGTGAGCCCCCCCCCAGCCAGGGGTACTATGGCTACACCTTC
TRBV14	.	16	.	TRBJ2-1	CASSQWRGGTHNEQFF	TGTGCCAGCAGCCAGTGGAGGGGGGGGACCCACAATGAGCAGTTCTTC
TRBV28	few	12	.	TRBJ2-5	CASRQPPGTQYF	TGTGCCAGCCGACAGCCCCCGGGGACCCAGTACTTC
TRBV28	few	16	TRBD1	TRBJ2-7	CASSSHGTGGSYEQYF	TGTGCCAGCAGTTCCCACGGGACAGGGGGTTCCTACGAGCAGTACTTC
TRBV15	few	14	TRBD1	TRBJ2-7	CATSTRQGADEQYF	TGTGCCACCAGCACGCGACAGGGGGCAGACGAGCAGTACTTC
TRBV25-1	.	14	TRBD1	TRBJ1-1	CASSGTGGAAEAFF	TGTGCCAGCAGTGGGACAGGGGGCGCGGCTGAAGCTTTCTTT
TRBV9	.	15	TRBD2	TRBJ2-7	CASSAALAGDLEQYF	TGTGCCAGCAGCGCGGCCTTAGCGGGGGATCTCGAGCAGTACTTC
TRBV7-3	.	15	.	TRBJ1-1	CASSSLDMMNTEAFF	TGTGCCAGCAGCTCACTCGACATGATGAACACTGAAGCTTTCTTT
TRBV7-3	many	16	TRBD2	TRBJ2-3	CASSPRLAGGSDTQYF	TGTGCCAGCAGCCCCCGACTAGCGGGGGGCTCAGATACGCAGTATTTT
TRBV10-3	.	16	TRBD1	TRBJ2-3	CAISESGTGTTDTQYF	TGTGCCATCAGTGAGTCGGGGACAGGGACGACAGATACGCAGTATTTT
TRBV3-1	.	15	.	TRBJ2-3	CASSQGDREIDTQYF	TGTGCCAGCAGCCAAGGGGACCGGGAGATAGATACGCAGTATTTT
TRBV5-1	.	13	.	TRBJ2-1	CASSPGADNEQFF	TGCGCCAGCAGCCCAGGGGCCGACAATGAGCAGTTCTTC
TRBV27	.	13	.	TRBJ2-7	CASSRHSLYEQYF	TGTGCCAGCAGTCGCCACTCACTGTATGAGCAGTACTTC
TRBV6-1	.	13	.	TRBJ1-1	CASILAGKTEAFF	TGTGCCTCCATACTGGCAGGGAAAACTGAAGCTTTCTTT
TRBV6-5	.	15	.	TRBJ2-1	CASSYRPTLGNEQFF	TGTGCCAGCAGTTACCGTCCCACCCTTGGGAATGAGCAGTTCTTC
TRBV20-1	once	15	TRBD2	TRBJ2-1	CSARGFGGGYNEQFF	TGCAGTGCTAGAGGTTTCGGGGGGGGATACAATGAGCAGTTCTTC
TRBV11-2	.	16	TRBD2	TRBJ2-3	CASTGGEGRFTDTQYF	TGTGCCAGCACCGGAGGGGAGGGTAGGTTCACAGATACGCAGTATTTT
TRBV28	.	16	TRBD2	TRBJ2-3	CASSSSSGTRTDTQDF	TGTGCCAGCAGTTCCTCATCCGGGACTAGAACAGATACGCAGGATTTT
TRBV29-1	.	13	.	TRBJ1-2	CSVEEGGGYGYTF	TGCAGCGTTGAAGAAGGAGGGGGGTATGGCTACACCTTC
TRBV29-1	few	17	TRBD2	TRBJ2-3	CSVEVRRRGVGADTQYF	TGCAGCGTTGAAGTTAGGCGACGGGGGGTCGGAGCTGATACGCAGTATTTT
TRBV15	.	14	.	TRBJ2-1	CATSRESSYNEQFF	TGTGCCACCAGCAGAGAGAGCTCCTACAATGAGCAGTTCTTC
TRBV20-1	.	12	.	TRBJ2-3	CSARDRSYIQYF	TGCAGTGCTAGAGATCGCAGTTACATTCAGTATTTT
TRBV9	.	15	TRBD2	TRBJ2-7	CANSVDSSGAYEQYF	TGTGCCAACAGCGTAGATTCTAGCGGGGCATACGAGCAGTACTTC
TRBV3-1	few	16	.	TRBJ2-5	CASSLKSTLYQETQYF	TGTGCCAGCAGCCTCAAGTCTACCTTGTACCAAGAGACCCAGTACTTC
TRBV20-1	.	16	.	TRBJ2-1	CSARDRGRLGTNEQFF	TGCAGTGCTAGAGATCGAGGCAGGTTGGGCACGAATGAGCAGTTCTTC
TRBV6-1	few	16	.	TRBJ1-2	CASSGTTDSSNYGYTF	TGTGCCAGCAGTGGGACGACGGACAGTTCTAACTATGGCTACACCTTC
TRBV5-1	many	17	TRBD1	TRBJ2-1	CASSSGQGGISYNEQFF	TGCGCCAGCAGCTCAGGACAGGGGGGGATCTCCTACAATGAGCAGTTCTTC
TRBV7-6	.	15	TRBD1	TRBJ1-2	CASSLRDSESYGYTF	TGTGCCAGCAGCTTGAGGGACAGCGAGAGCTATGGCTACACCTTC
TRBV5-1	.	14	TRBD1	TRBJ2-5	CASRGGQGDETQYF	TGCGCCAGCAGAGGTGGACAGGGGGACGAGACCCAGTACTTC
TRBV20-1	.	13	.	TRBJ2-7	CSASHRLSYEQYF	TGCAGTGCTAGCCACAGGCTCTCCTACGAGCAGTACTTC
TRBV3-1	.	15	.	TRBJ2-1	CASSQVIGFQETQFF	TGTGCCAGCAGCCAAGTGATCGGCTTTCAAGAGACCCAGTTCTTC
TRBV3-1	.	16	.	TRBJ2-1	CASSQEGTHSYNEQFF	TGTGCCAGCAGCCAAGAAGGGACACACTCCTACAATGAGCAGTTCTTC
TRBV29-1	.	16	TRBD1	TRBJ2-1	CSVEDGDRGLFNEQFF	TGCAGCGTTGAAGACGGTGACAGGGGGCTCTTCAATGAGCAGTTCTTC